The rows below give T cell receptor beta chains drawn from one sample of a study of T cell responses to AZD1222 COVID-19 vaccine. Clones were sequenced by immunoSEQ multiplex PCR, and TCRdb holds only the in-frame ones, with some missing. The table shows 150,000 or so clones, with over 80% occurring only once. The starting material was peripheral blood, obtained on day 0 of MenACWY control vaccination. The origin of the receptors is an adult in good health. Both conserved end residues are part of each CDR3. A D gene is named only where the DNA matches it firmly. Clone size appears in some rows only: once, few, many, or a class for an expanded clone.

j_call v_call clone_size d_call cdr3_aa cdr3_nt
TRBJ2-7 TRBV18 . TRBD1 CASSSRQGTYYEQYF TGTGCCAGCTCATCCAGACAGGGGACATACTACGAGCAGTACTTC
TRBJ1-5 TRBV6-5 once . CASSRAQGQPQHF TGTGCCAGCAGTCGTGCCCAGGGTCAGCCCCAGCATTTT
TRBJ2-7 TRBV11-2 . . CASSPRVRRVYEQYF TGTGCCAGCAGCCCCCGGGTTAGAAGGGTCTACGAGCAGTACTTC
TRBJ1-3 TRBV9 . . CASSVEGLALGNTIYF TGTGCCAGCAGCGTAGAAGGCCTCGCCCTCGGAAACACCATATATTTT
TRBJ2-2 TRBV7-2 . TRBD2 CASSAVSGRQTGELFF TGTGCCAGCAGCGCCGTTAGCGGGAGGCAAACCGGGGAGCTGTTTTTT
TRBJ2-5 TRBV27 . TRBD2 CASSSSGRGGETQYF TGTGCCAGCAGCTCGAGCGGGAGGGGTGGAGAGACCCAGTACTTC
TRBJ2-1 TRBV18 . TRBD1 CASSTKRTGNNEQFF TGTGCCAGCTCCACCAAAAGGACAGGGAATAATGAGCAGTTCTTC
TRBJ2-2 TRBV10-1 . . CASSDRAGGELFF TGCGCCAGCAGTGACAGGGCGGGCGGGGAGCTGTTTTTT
TRBJ1-4 TRBV7-7 . . CASSSDPNGRLFF TGTGCTAGCAGCTCGGACCCAAACGGAAGACTGTTTTTT
TRBJ2-6 TRBV19 . . CASSRDGSGANVLTF TGTGCCAGTAGTAGGGACGGATCTGGGGCCAACGTCCTGACTTTC
TRBJ1-3 TRBV14 few . CASSQRILQGRNTIYF TGTGCCAGCAGCCAACGAATTCTACAGGGTAGAAACACCATATATTTT
TRBJ1-6 TRBV9 . . CASSVGGDNSPLHF TGTGCCAGCAGCGTAGGCGGTGACAATTCACCCCTCCACTTT
TRBJ1-4 TRBV5-1 once TRBD1 CASSLGGQGWEKLFF TGCGCCAGCAGCTTGGGGGGACAGGGTTGGGAAAAACTGTTTTTT
TRBJ2-7 TRBV18 . . CASSPFSGTFKYEQYF TGTGCCAGCTCACCCTTTTCGGGGACATTCAAATACGAGCAGTACTTC
TRBJ1-1 TRBV5-6 once . CASSLWQFEAFF TGTGCCAGCAGCTTGTGGCAGTTTGAAGCTTTCTTT
TRBJ1-5 TRBV5-6 . . CASSLTTQQPQHF TGTGCCAGCAGCTTGACTACCCAACAGCCCCAGCATTTT
TRBJ2-7 TRBV5-6 . . CASSRTETYEQYF TGTGCCAGCAGCAGGACGGAAACCTACGAGCAGTACTTC
TRBJ2-7 TRBV11-2 . . CASSAVPPYEQYF TGTGCCAGCAGCGCCGTTCCGCCCTACGAGCAGTACTTC
TRBJ1-6 TRBV7-8 . . CASSHPWGDSPLHF TGTGCCAGCAGTCATCCGTGGGGTGATTCACCCCTCCACTTT
TRBJ2-7 TRBV28 . . CASSLGPGYEQYF TGTGCCAGCAGCCTTGGACCGGGCTACGAGCAGTACTTC
TRBJ2-2 TRBV19 . . CASSITQLATGELFF TGTGCCAGTAGTATTACCCAGTTGGCCACCGGGGAGCTGTTTTTT
TRBJ2-5 TRBV7-2 . . CASSLGVGETQYF TGTGCCAGCAGCTTAGGGGTTGGCGAGACCCAGTACTTC
TRBJ1-4 TRBV4-2 . . CASSQEGFNEKLFF TGTGCCAGCAGCCAAGAGGGGTTTAATGAAAAACTGTTTTTT
TRBJ2-3 TRBV28 once . CASSGDTDTQYF TGTGCCAGCAGTGGGGACACAGATACGCAGTATTTT
TRBJ2-1 TRBV5-1 . . CASSLRSNEQFF TGCGCCAGCAGCTTACGGAGCAATGAGCAGTTCTTC
TRBJ1-2 TRBV5-6 . TRBD1 CASSLVPGQGVGYTF TGTGCCAGCAGCTTGGTCCCGGGACAGGGGGTTGGCTACACCTTC
TRBJ1-6 TRBV28 . . CASSPGRESSPLHF TGTGCCAGCAGTCCCGGACGGGAATCTTCACCCCTCCACTTT